A single sample is the source of the 15 T cell receptor beta chains below, sequenced in a study of CD4 T cells in relation to SARS-CoV-2 and coronaviruses. Profiled with immunoSEQ multiplex PCR; TCRdb holds only in-frame clones, not every one. In the table there are about 59,000 clones, 86% of which are singletons. Unexposed donor CD4+ T cells date from about 2011-2019, before the COVID-19 pandemic. Sequencing was carried out using memory CD4+ T cells from PBMCs. The receptor source for this set is a human donor in good health.

This clone was seen a handful of times. V gene TRBV5-1 combines with J gene TRBJ1-6; weak D call: TRBD1 (5 bases). This CDR3 has 14 amino acids. V lost 4 bases and J lost 14, with 19 bases in between. Germline assignment: CDR1 SGHRS and CDR2 YFSETQ. The CDR3 protein is CASSPLDTAGSLHF. The CDR3 DNA reads TGCGCCAGCAGCCCTCTGGACACCGCGGGATCCCTCCACTTT.

The chain combines TRBV9 with TRBJ2-3; D is undetermined. Germline lookup yields CDR1 SGDLS and CDR2 YYNGEE. V shed 2 bases and J shed 0 bases, with 7 bases lying between them. The CDR3 extends over 14 amino acids. Written as DNA, the CDR3 is TGTGCCAGCAGCGTTCTGCCTAGCACAGATACGCAGTATTTT. Translated, it gives CASSVLPSTDTQYF.

Remarks on this clone: This specimen includes other DNA sequences encoding the same CDR3. The gene calls are TRBV5-1 and TRBJ1-6, with D possibly matching TRBD1 (5 bases). V was pared by 0 bases and J by 7 bases, with 14 bases between. Germline V gives CDR1 SGHRS, CDR2 YFSETQ. This CDR3 is 16 amino acids long. CDR3 DNA: TGCGCCAGCAGCTTGGATTCAGGGCCGGGGAATTCACCCCTCCACTTT. This translates into CASSLDSGPGNSPLHF.

The chain couples TRBV27 to TRBJ2-3; D is unresolved. This CDR3 region has 13 residues. Germline assignment: CDR1 MNHEY and CDR2 SMNVEV (reference sequence). Trimming shortened V by 3 bases and J by 2 bases, and 6 bases separated the two germline ends. CDR3 bases: TGTGCCAGCAGTTTTACAGTCACAGATACGCAGTATTTT. Encoded protein: CASSFTVTDTQYF.

This clone has only one observation. The chain employs TRBV19 and TRBJ2-4; a weak D match, TRBD2 (5 bases). V shed 1 base and J shed 0 bases, with 7 bases lying between them. Germline-derived CDR1 and CDR2 are LNHDA and SQIVND (reference sequence). This CDR3 has 15 residues. The chain's CDR3 is CASSIVRGAKNIQYF. CDR3 DNA: TGTGCCAGTAGTATAGTCCGGGGAGCCAAAAACATTCAGTACTTC. The variable domain in full, completed from reference TRBV19 and TRBJ2-4, reads DGGITQSPKYLFRKEGQNVTLSCEQNLNHDAMYWYRQDPGQGLRLIYYSQIVNDFQKGDIAEGYSVSREKKESFPLTVTSAQKNPTAFYLCASSIVRGAKNIQYFGAGTRLSVL.

CDR3 loop: CASSRTALDEKLFF. DNA of the CDR3: TGCGCCAGCAGCCGGACAGCTCTGGATGAAAAACTGTTTTTT. The chain employs TRBV4-1 and TRBJ1-4, with D possibly being TRBD1 (6 bases). CDR1 and CDR2 from the germline V gene are MGHRA and YSYEKL. Trimming removed 4 bases from V and 6 bases from J, with 12 bases in between. The CDR3 is 14 residues long.

The chain recombines TRBV27 with TRBJ2-7; D call uncertain. Germline values: CDR1 MNHEY, CDR2 SMNVEV (reference sequence). V was clipped by 5 bases and J by 2 bases, with 22 bases between them. CDR3 length equals 17 residues. The CDR3 DNA reads TGTGCCAGCAGTCCCTCCCCGGGTTGGGCACAAGCCTACGAGCAGTACTTC. This encodes CASSPSPGWAQAYEQYF.

V usage is TRBV28 and J usage is TRBJ2-1; TRBD2 matches at 11 bases. Germline loops: CDR1 MDHEN, CDR2 SYDVKM. The CDR3 is 14 amino acids. Unmatched junction bases numbered 7, after V lost 6 bases and J lost 9 bases. CDR3 nucleotides: TGTGCCAGCAGACTAGCGGGAGCCTGGGGTGAGCAGTTCTTC. Translated, it gives CASRLAGAWGEQFF.

The chain has TRBV5-5 and TRBJ1-5, with D perhaps TRBD1 (6 bases). Germline CDR1 SGHKS, CDR2 YYEKEE (reference sequence). Trimming took off 4 bases at V and 7 bases at J, with 12 bases between the two ends. The CDR3 is 13 residues long. This CDR3 reads CASSGTGSQPQHF. CDR3 nucleotide sequence: TGTGCCAGCAGCGGCACAGGGTCACAGCCCCAGCATTTT.

The chain uses TRBV5-5 and TRBJ1-1; D ambiguous. The V gene's germline CDR1 is SGHKS and CDR2 YYEKEE (reference sequence). CDR3 length equals 14 residues. Trimming cost V 5 bases and J 0 bases, with 11 bases left between them. The DNA for the CDR3 is TGTGCCAGCAGTAGAAGATCTATGAACACTGAAGCTTTCTTT. Translation: CASSRRSMNTEAFF.

The V and J genes are TRBV11-3 and TRBJ1-1; D perhaps matches TRBD1 (5 bases). CDR3 length equals 16 residues. Germline V gene data show CDR1 as SGHNT and CDR2 as YENEEA. Trimming shortened V by 0 bases and J by 7 bases, and 18 bases separated the two germline ends. Here the CDR3 DNA reads TGTGCCAGCAGCTTAGATGGCAGGGACGGGAGCGATGAAGCTTTCTTT. As protein: CASSLDGRDGSDEAFF.

This rearrangement joins TRBV27 to TRBJ2-7, with D uncertain. Germline assignment: CDR1 MNHEY and CDR2 SMNVEV (reference sequence). The ends were cut back, 5 bases at V and 3 bases at J, with 14 bases in the middle. The length of the CDR3 is 14 residues. The CDR3 DNA follows: TGTGCCAGCAGTACTCGACGCACCAACTACGAGCAGTACTTC. Protein product: CASSTRRTNYEQYF.

A few counts support this clone. This chain connects TRBV27 to TRBJ2-2; the match to TRBD2 covers 11 bases. Germline CDR1 is MNHEY and CDR2 is SMNVEV (reference sequence). V was pared by 0 bases and J by 6 bases, with 6 bases of the junction left unmatched. This CDR3 comprises 17 residues. CDR3 residues: CASSLSLGTSGSGELFF. CDR3 nucleotide sequence: TGTGCCAGCAGTTTATCGCTGGGGACTAGCGGTTCCGGGGAGCTGTTTTTT.

This chain connects TRBV28 to TRBJ1-4; 7 nucleotides line up with TRBD1. Looked up from germline, CDR1 is MDHEN and CDR2 is SYDVKM. The CDR3 loop spans 15 amino acids. V trimming: 6 bases; J trimming: 5 bases; junction bases outside the gene matches: 9. CDR3 nucleotide sequence: TGTGCCAGCAGAGCAGGGGGTACGGTAAATGAAAAACTGTTTTTT. Translating gives CASRAGGTVNEKLFF.

Here the CDR3 DNA reads TGTGCCAGCAGCCAAGAAGTTGACTATGGCTACACCTTC. Its translation: CASSQEVDYGYTF. The gene calls are TRBV4-2 and TRBJ1-2; D not resolved. Trimming cost V 0 bases and J 3 bases, with 5 bases left between them. Germline CDR1 is LGHNA and CDR2 is YNFKEQ. CDR3 size: 13 residues.